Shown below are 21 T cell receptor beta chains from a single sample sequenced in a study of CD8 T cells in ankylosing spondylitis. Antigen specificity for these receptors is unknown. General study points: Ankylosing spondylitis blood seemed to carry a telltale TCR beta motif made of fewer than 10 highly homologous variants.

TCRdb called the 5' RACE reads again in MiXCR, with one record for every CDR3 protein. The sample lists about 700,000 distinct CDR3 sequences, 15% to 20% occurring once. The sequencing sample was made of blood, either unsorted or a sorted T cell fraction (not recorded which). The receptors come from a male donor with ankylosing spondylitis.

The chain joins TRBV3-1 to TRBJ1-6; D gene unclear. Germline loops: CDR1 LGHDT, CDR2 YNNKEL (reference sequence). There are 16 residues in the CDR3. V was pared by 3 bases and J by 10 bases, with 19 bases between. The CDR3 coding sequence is TGTGCCAGCAGCCACACTCCCGCCAGGTCTTGGTCACCCCTCCACTTT. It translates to CASSHTPARSWSPLHF.

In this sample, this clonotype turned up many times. Written as DNA, the CDR3 is TGCGCCAGCACGAGCAGGGCCAATTCCAACACTGAAGCTTTCTTT. It specifies CASTSRANSNTEAFF. The gene calls are TRBV5-1 and TRBJ1-1, with a weak D call TRBD1 (5 bases). Trimming pared 6 bases from V and 2 bases from J, leaving 17 bases between. The CDR3 contains 15 residues. CDR1 and CDR2 (germline): SGHRS, YFSETQ.

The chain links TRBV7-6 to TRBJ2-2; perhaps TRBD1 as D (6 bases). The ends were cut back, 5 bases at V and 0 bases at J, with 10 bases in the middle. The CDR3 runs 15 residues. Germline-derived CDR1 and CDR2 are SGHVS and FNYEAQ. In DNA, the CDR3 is TGTGCCAGCAGCGTGACAGGTGCGAACACCGGGGAGCTGTTTTTT. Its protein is CASSVTGANTGELFF.

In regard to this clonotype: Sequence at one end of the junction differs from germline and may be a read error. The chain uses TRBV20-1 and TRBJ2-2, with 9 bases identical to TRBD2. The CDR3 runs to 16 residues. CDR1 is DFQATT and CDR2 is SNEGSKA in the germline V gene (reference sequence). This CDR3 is CCASPSGRTNTGELFF. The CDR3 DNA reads TGCTGTGCTAGTCCCAGCGGGAGGACGAACACCGGGGAGCTGTTTTTT.

The CDR3 sequence: CASGTEYYGYTF. Here the CDR3 DNA reads TGTGCCAGCGGGACAGAATACTATGGCTACACCTTC. This chain links TRBV12-3 or TRBV12-4 with TRBJ1-2, with 7 positions matching TRBD1. Trimming removed 8 bases from V and 3 bases from J; junction bases left unmatched: 3. The CDR3 runs 12 residues.

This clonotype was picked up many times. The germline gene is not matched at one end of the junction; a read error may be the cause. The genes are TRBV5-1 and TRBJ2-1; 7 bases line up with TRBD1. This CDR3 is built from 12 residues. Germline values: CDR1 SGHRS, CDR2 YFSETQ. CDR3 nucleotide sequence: TGTGCCAGCAGCTTAGACAGGGATGAGCAGTTCTTC. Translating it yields CASSLDRDEQFF. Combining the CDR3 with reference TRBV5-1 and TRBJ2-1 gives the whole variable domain KAGVTQTPRYLIKTRGQQVTLSCSPISGHRSVSWYQQTPGQGLQFLFEYFSETQRNKGNFPGRFSGRQFSNSRSEMNVSTLELGDSALYLCASSLDRDEQFFGPGTRLTVL.

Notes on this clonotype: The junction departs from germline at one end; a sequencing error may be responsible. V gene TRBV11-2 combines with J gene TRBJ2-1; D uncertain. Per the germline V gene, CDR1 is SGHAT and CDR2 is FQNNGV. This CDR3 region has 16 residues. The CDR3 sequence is CASSLEWGGSYNEQFF. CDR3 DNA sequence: TGTGCCAGCAGCTTAGAGTGGGGTGGCTCCTACAATGAGCAGTTTTTC.

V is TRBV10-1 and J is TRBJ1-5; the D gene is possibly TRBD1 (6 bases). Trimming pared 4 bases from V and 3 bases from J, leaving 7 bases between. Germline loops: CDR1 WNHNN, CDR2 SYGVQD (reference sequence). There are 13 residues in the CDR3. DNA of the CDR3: TGCGCCAGCAGTGCAGGGGTCAATCAGCCCCAGCATTTT. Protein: CASSAGVNQPQHF.

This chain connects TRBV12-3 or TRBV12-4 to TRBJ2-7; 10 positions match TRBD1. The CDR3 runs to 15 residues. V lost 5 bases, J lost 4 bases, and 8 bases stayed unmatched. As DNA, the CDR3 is TGTGCCAGCAGTGACCCCGGGACAGGGGTATACGAGCAGTACTTC. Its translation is CASSDPGTGVYEQYF.

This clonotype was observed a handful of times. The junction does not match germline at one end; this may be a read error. CDR3 region: CASSLQTSGLVMF. The DNA for the CDR3 is TGTGCCAGCAGTTTACAGACTAGCGGCCTTGTTATGTTT. The chain joins TRBV6-6 to TRBJ2-3, with TRBD2 matching 9 bases. Germline loops: CDR1 MNHNY, CDR2 SVGAGI (reference sequence). The CDR3 consists of 13 residues.

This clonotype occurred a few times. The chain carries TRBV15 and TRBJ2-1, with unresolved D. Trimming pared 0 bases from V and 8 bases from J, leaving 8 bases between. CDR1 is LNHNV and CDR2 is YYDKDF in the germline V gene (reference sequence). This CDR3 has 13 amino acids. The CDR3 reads CATSRDLADEQFF. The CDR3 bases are TGTGCCACCAGCAGAGATCTGGCGGATGAGCAGTTCTTC.

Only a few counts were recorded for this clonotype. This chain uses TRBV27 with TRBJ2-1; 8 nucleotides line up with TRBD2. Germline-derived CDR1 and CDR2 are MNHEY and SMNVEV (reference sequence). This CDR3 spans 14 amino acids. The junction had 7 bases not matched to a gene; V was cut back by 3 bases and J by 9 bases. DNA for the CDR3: TGTGCCAGCAGTTTTAGCGGGACTTCAAGTGAGCAGTTCTTC. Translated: CASSFSGTSSEQFF.

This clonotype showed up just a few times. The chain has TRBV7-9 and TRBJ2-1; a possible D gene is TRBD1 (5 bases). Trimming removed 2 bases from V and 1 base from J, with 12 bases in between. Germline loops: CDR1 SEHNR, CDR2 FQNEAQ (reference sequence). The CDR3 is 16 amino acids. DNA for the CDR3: TGTGCCAGCAGCTTAATCAGGGCCGCGTCCTACAATGAGCAGTTCTTC. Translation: CASSLIRAASYNEQFF. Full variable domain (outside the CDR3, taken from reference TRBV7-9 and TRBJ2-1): DTGVSQNPRHKITKRGQNVTFRCDPISEHNRLYWYRQTLGQGPEFLTYFQNEAQLEKSRLLSDRFSAERPKGSFSTLEIQRTEQGDSAMYLCASSLIRAASYNEQFFGPGTRLTVL.

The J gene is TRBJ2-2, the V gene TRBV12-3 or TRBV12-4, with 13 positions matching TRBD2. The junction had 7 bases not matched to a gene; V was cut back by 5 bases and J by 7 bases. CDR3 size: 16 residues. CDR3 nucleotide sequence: TGTGCCAGCAGTGAACTAGCGGGGGGGCTAGGCGGGGAGCTGTTTTTT. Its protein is CASSELAGGLGGELFF.

In nucleotides, the CDR3 is TGTGCCAGCACCCGATATGGACTAGCGGGGTACGAGCAGTACTTC. Amino acids: CASTRYGLAGYEQYF. The chain combines TRBV13 with TRBJ2-7; TRBD2 matches at 12 bases. This CDR3 region has 15 residues. Trimming at V came to 7 bases and at J to 4 bases, leaving 8 bases not matched to a gene. Germline values: CDR1 PRHDT, CDR2 FYEKMQ (reference sequence).

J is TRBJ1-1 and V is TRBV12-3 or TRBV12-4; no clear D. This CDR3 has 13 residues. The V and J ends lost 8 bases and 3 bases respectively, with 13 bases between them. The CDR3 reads CASAPSVDTEAFF. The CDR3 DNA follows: TGTGCCAGCGCTCCTTCCGTGGACACTGAAGCTTTCTTT.

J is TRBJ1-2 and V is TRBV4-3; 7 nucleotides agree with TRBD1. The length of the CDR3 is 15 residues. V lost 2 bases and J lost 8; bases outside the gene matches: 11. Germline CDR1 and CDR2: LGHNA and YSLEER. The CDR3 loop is CASSQRTGTDLGYTF. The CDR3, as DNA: TGCGCCAGCAGCCAAAGAACCGGGACAGATTTAGGCTACACCTTC.

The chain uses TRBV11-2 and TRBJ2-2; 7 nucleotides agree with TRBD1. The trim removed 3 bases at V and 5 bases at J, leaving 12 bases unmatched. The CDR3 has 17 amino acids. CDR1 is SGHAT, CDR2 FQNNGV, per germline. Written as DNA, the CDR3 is TGTGCCAGCAGCTTTTGGGACAGTACCAGGGAGACCGGGGAGCTGTTTTTT. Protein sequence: CASSFWDSTRETGELFF.

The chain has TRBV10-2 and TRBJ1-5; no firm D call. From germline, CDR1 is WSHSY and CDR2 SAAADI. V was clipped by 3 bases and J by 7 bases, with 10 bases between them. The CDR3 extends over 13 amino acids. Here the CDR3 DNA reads TGCGCCAGCAGTGACTCCTATTCACAGCCCCAGCATTTT. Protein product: CASSDSYSQPQHF.

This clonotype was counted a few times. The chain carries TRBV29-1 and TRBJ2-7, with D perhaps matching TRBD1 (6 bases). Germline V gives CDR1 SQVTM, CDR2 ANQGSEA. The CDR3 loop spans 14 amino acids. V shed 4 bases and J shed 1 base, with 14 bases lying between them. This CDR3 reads CSVGTDDRSYEQYF. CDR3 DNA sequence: TGCAGCGTTGGGACAGACGACAGATCCTACGAGCAGTACTTC.

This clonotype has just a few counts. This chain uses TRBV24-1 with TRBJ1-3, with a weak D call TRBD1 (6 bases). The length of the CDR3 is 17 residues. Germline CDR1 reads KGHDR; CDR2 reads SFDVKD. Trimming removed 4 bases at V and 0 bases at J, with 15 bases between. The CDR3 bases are TGTGCCACCAGTGAAACGGACAGTACCCTCTCTGGAAACACCATATATTTT. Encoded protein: CATSETDSTLSGNTIYF.